The 25 T cell receptor beta chains below come from one sample, sequenced in a study of response to subunit inactivated influenza vaccine. A single record per CDR3 protein comes from TCRdb applying MiXCR to the RT-PCR reads. The profile shows more than 700,000 distinct CDR3 sequences, 21% of them singletons. Sequencing was performed on PBMCs from blood, taken 5 days after vaccination. Receptors were obtained from a man in his fifties who received an inactivated influenza vaccine.

This chain connects TRBV28 to TRBJ2-7; D perhaps matches TRBD1 (6 bases). The germline V and J ends were trimmed by 5 bases and 3 bases, with 20 bases remaining between them. The CDR3 is 16 residues long. Germline V CDR1 and CDR2: MDHEN, SYDVKM. CDR3 protein: CASSPDQGTTVYEQYF. Written as DNA, the CDR3 is TGTGCCAGCAGTCCCGATCAGGGGACAACCGTCTACGAGCAGTACTTC. Drawing the rest from reference TRBV28 and TRBJ2-7, the complete variable domain is DVKVTQSSRYLVKRTGEKVFLECVQDMDHENMFWYRQDPGLGLRLIYFSYDVKMKEKGDIPEGYSVSREKKERFSLILESASTNQTSMYLCASSPDQGTTVYEQYFGPGTRLTVT.

The gene calls are TRBV29-1 and TRBJ2-1, with 10 bases that match TRBD2. CDR1 and CDR2 (germline): SQVTM, ANQGSEA. The V and J ends lost 7 bases and 8 bases, in that order; junction bases with no gene match: 11. This CDR3 is 14 amino acids long. Here the CDR3 DNA reads TGCAGCGCGGGCACTAGCGGGATAAAGGATGAGCAGTTCTTC. Translation: CSAGTSGIKDEQFF.

The chain uses TRBV5-1 and TRBJ2-5; TRBD2 agrees at 8 bases. Germline V gene data show CDR1 as SGHRS and CDR2 as YFSETQ. The CDR3 is 15 amino acids. With V trimmed by 2 bases and J by 3 bases, 6 bases remained unmatched. Written as DNA, the CDR3 is TGCGCCAGCAGCTTAAGCGGGGGCTCCAAAGAGACCCAGTACTTC. It yields the protein CASSLSGGSKETQYF.

This clonotype was counted a single time. Its ends do not fully match the called genes, so a read error is possible. The V and J genes are TRBV20-1 and TRBJ2-3; tentatively, D is TRBD2 (6 bases). The CDR3 is made up of 14 amino acids. Germline V CDR1 and CDR2: DFQATT, SNEGSKA (reference sequence). CDR3: CCARGGDGTDTQYF. In DNA, the CDR3 is TGCTGTGCTAGGGGCGGGGATGGCACAGATACGCAGTATTTT.

This clonotype was counted a few times. This chain connects TRBV6-2 or TRBV6-3 to TRBJ2-7; D is unclear. Germline values: CDR1 MNHEY, CDR2 SVGEGT. The CDR3 is 14 amino acids. The V end lost 2 bases, the J end lost 0 bases, and 8 bases lay between the germline ends. The CDR3 region is CASSYPRSSYEQYF. The CDR3 DNA reads as TGTGCCAGCAGTTACCCGAGGAGCTCCTACGAGCAGTACTTC.

This clonotype showed up just once. CDR3 in amino acids: CASSKTDSRSQHF. Written as DNA, the CDR3 is TGTGCCAGTAGTAAAACGGACAGTAGGTCCCAGCATTTT. The gene calls are TRBV19 and TRBJ1-5; perhaps TRBD1 as D (6 bases). V lost 4 bases, J lost 11 bases, and 15 bases lay in between. The CDR3 sequence is 13 residues long. Germline lookup yields CDR1 LNHDA and CDR2 SQIVND (reference sequence).

The rearrangement joins TRBV4-2 to TRBJ2-5; 9 positions match TRBD1. CDR1 is LGHNA and CDR2 is YNFKEQ in the germline V gene. The CDR3 is 15 amino acids. V was pared by 3 bases and J by 1 base, with 3 bases of the junction left unmatched. CDR3 nucleotide sequence: TGTGCCAGCAGCCACGGACAGGGGCCCCAAGAGACCCAGTACTTC. Protein: CASSHGQGPQETQYF.

This chain joins TRBV20-1 and TRBJ2-5, with D uncertain. The ends were cut back, 5 bases at V and 7 bases at J, with 8 bases in the middle. CDR3 length: 10 residues. CDR1 DFQATT and CDR2 SNEGSKA come from the germline V gene (reference sequence). CDR3 nucleotide sequence: TGCAGTGCTTACCCCCGGACCCAGTACTTC. Protein product: CSAYPRTQYF.

The chain recombines TRBV5-5 with TRBJ2-5; 7 bases are a match to TRBD2. Germline CDR1 is SGHKS and CDR2 is YYEKEE (reference sequence). V dropped 4 bases and J dropped 3; count of bases not matched to a gene: 6. The CDR3 sequence is 14 residues long. The CDR3 reads CASSRQLAKETQYF. CDR3 coding DNA: TGTGCCAGCAGCCGACAACTAGCGAAAGAGACCCAGTACTTC.

The chain recombines TRBV10-3 with TRBJ2-3; D unresolved. Trimming shortened V by 4 bases and J by 0 bases, and 11 bases separated the two germline ends. From germline, CDR1 is ENHRY and CDR2 SYGVKD. The CDR3 is 15 residues long. In DNA, the CDR3 is TGTGCCATCAGTGTTAGTGCACGTAGCACAGATACGCAGTATTTT. Its protein is CAISVSARSTDTQYF.

This CDR3 is CASGHEQFF. DNA of the CDR3: TGTGCCAGCGGCCATGAGCAGTTCTTC. This rearrangement joins TRBV12-3 or TRBV12-4 to TRBJ2-1; no definite D call. The CDR3 runs to 9 residues. The germline V and J ends were trimmed by 8 bases and 8 bases, with 4 bases remaining between them.

This clonotype was observed a handful of times. The chain recombines TRBV27 with TRBJ2-7, with TRBD2 matching over 11 bases. With 10 bases clipped from V and 6 bases from J, the junction kept 11 bases outside the gene matches. This CDR3 has 14 residues. Germline V lookup: CDR1 MNHEY, CDR2 SMNVEV (reference sequence). The CDR3 is CATSEVLAGGEQYF. Written as DNA, the CDR3 is TGTGCCACCTCCGAGGTGCTAGCGGGAGGCGAGCAGTACTTC.

The chain links TRBV12-3 or TRBV12-4 to TRBJ2-7, with D possibly being TRBD1 (5 bases). V lost 1 base and J lost 6, with 13 bases in between. The CDR3 loop spans 14 amino acids. CDR3 nucleotide sequence: TGTGCCAGCAGTTTAGTCCAGGGAAAGGGCGAGCAGTACTTC. This codes for CASSLVQGKGEQYF.

This rearrangement joins TRBV6-4 to TRBJ1-6, with D uncertain. The CDR3 is 13 residues long. CDR1 MRHNA and CDR2 SNTAGT come from the germline V gene. The germline V and J ends were trimmed by 5 bases and 10 bases, with 12 bases remaining between them. CDR3 nucleotides: TGTGCCAGCAGTACAAACACGGGATCACCCCTCCACTTT. Its protein is CASSTNTGSPLHF.

The CDR3 bases are TGCAGCGCCCGAGGGGGGAGTGGCACCGGGGAGCTGTTTTTT. It yields the protein CSARGGSGTGELFF. The chain joins TRBV29-1 to TRBJ2-2; D might be TRBD1 or TRBD2, each matching 6 bases. This CDR3 region has 14 residues. V lost 7 bases, J lost 4 bases, and 16 bases lay in between. Per germline, CDR1 SQVTM and CDR2 ANQGSEA.

This clonotype has a handful of counts. The genes are TRBV3-1 and TRBJ2-1, with D possibly TRBD1 on 6 matching bases. In germline, CDR1 is LGHDT, CDR2 YNNKEL (reference sequence). This CDR3 has 13 amino acids. V lost 2 bases to trimming and J lost 8 bases, with 10 bases between them. CDR3 region: CASSQHGGYEQFF. The CDR3 nucleotides are TGTGCCAGCAGCCAACATGGGGGCTATGAGCAGTTCTTC.

In its sample, this clonotype was seen a few times. The chain combines TRBV7-9 with TRBJ1-4; the D gene is possibly TRBD1 (6 bases). Germline V CDR1 and CDR2: SEHNR, FQNEAQ (reference sequence). The CDR3 is made up of 16 amino acids. The V and J ends lost 3 bases and 4 bases respectively, with 15 bases between them. The DNA for the CDR3 is TGTGCCAGCAGCTTCGGGGGCCTTCTCGATAATGAAAAACTGTTTTTT. Translation gives CASSFGGLLDNEKLFF.

The V and J genes are TRBV6-2 or TRBV6-3 and TRBJ2-2; perhaps TRBD2 as D (5 bases). Germline V CDR1 and CDR2: MNHEY, SVGEGT. The CDR3 runs to 17 residues. Trimming pared 2 bases from V and 2 bases from J, leaving 15 bases between. CDR3 coding DNA: TGTGCCAGCAGTTACCACCTCGGACTCGTCAACACCGGGGAGCTGTTTTTT. Translated: CASSYHLGLVNTGELFF.

As for this clonotype: A read error may account for a junction end that differs from germline. The chain couples TRBV4-2 to TRBJ1-2; 9 nucleotides align to TRBD1. CDR3 length: 14 residues. Germline values: CDR1 LGHNA, CDR2 YNFKEQ. CDR3 DNA: TGTTCCAGCAGCCCCGGACAGGGGCACTATGGCTACACCTTC. Protein product: CSSSPGQGHYGYTF.

The sample holds a few counts of this clonotype. This rearrangement joins TRBV20-1 to TRBJ2-1; 9 bases agree with TRBD2. Trimming cost V 5 bases and J 7 bases; bases outside gene matches: 9. CDR3 size: 14 residues. Germline CDR1 DFQATT, CDR2 SNEGSKA (reference sequence). The CDR3 DNA reads as TGCAGTGCTGGTCCCCTAGCGGGAAAGAATGAGCAGTTCTTC. This gives the protein CSAGPLAGKNEQFF.

This clonotype was seen repeatedly, ten times or more. The chain has TRBV4-3 and TRBJ2-1, with 7 positions matching TRBD2. This CDR3 is built from 15 residues. Germline trimming cut 4 bases from V and 1 base from J; bases unmatched to any gene: 4. Germline V gives CDR1 LGHNA, CDR2 YSLEER. CDR3 nucleotide sequence: TGCGCCAGCAGCCTAACTAGCGAATCCTACAATGAGCAGTTCTTC. This sequence encodes CASSLTSESYNEQFF.

This clonotype was seen ten or more times. The chain has TRBV12-3 or TRBV12-4 and TRBJ2-5; a weak D match, TRBD1 (5 bases). V was clipped by 4 bases and J by 2 bases, with 14 bases between them. The CDR3 length is 15 residues. CDR3 sequence (DNA): TGTGCCAGCAGTTATTCAGGGCCCCCACAAGAGACCCAGTACTTC. Its protein product is CASSYSGPPQETQYF.

The chain is built from TRBV7-9 and TRBJ2-1; 7 nucleotides align to TRBD1. CDR1 SEHNR and CDR2 FQNEAQ come from the germline V gene (reference sequence). V trimming: 5 bases; J trimming: 7 bases; junction bases outside the gene matches: 8. This CDR3 has 14 amino acids. The CDR3 DNA is TGTGCCAGCAGCCCACCCGGGACAGTAAATGAGCAGTTCTTC. This codes for CASSPPGTVNEQFF.

The chain links TRBV4-1 to TRBJ2-3, with 10 bases identical to TRBD2. V was pared by 1 base and J by 6 bases, with 4 bases of the junction left unmatched. The CDR3 has 15 amino acids. CDR1 and CDR2 from the germline V gene are MGHRA and YSYEKL. The CDR3 DNA is TGCGCCAGCAGCCAAGCAAAGCGGGGGGGTGATACGCAGTATTTT. It specifies CASSQAKRGGDTQYF.

The chain combines TRBV20-1 with TRBJ2-5; 11 nucleotides line up with TRBD2. Germline V gene sequence: CDR1 DFQATT, CDR2 SNEGSKA (reference sequence). Trimming removed 4 bases from V and 3 bases from J; junction bases left unmatched: 10. The CDR3 has 16 residues. CDR3 region: CSAKKFSGRAEETQYF. In DNA, the CDR3 is TGCAGTGCTAAAAAATTTAGCGGGAGGGCCGAAGAGACCCAGTACTTC.